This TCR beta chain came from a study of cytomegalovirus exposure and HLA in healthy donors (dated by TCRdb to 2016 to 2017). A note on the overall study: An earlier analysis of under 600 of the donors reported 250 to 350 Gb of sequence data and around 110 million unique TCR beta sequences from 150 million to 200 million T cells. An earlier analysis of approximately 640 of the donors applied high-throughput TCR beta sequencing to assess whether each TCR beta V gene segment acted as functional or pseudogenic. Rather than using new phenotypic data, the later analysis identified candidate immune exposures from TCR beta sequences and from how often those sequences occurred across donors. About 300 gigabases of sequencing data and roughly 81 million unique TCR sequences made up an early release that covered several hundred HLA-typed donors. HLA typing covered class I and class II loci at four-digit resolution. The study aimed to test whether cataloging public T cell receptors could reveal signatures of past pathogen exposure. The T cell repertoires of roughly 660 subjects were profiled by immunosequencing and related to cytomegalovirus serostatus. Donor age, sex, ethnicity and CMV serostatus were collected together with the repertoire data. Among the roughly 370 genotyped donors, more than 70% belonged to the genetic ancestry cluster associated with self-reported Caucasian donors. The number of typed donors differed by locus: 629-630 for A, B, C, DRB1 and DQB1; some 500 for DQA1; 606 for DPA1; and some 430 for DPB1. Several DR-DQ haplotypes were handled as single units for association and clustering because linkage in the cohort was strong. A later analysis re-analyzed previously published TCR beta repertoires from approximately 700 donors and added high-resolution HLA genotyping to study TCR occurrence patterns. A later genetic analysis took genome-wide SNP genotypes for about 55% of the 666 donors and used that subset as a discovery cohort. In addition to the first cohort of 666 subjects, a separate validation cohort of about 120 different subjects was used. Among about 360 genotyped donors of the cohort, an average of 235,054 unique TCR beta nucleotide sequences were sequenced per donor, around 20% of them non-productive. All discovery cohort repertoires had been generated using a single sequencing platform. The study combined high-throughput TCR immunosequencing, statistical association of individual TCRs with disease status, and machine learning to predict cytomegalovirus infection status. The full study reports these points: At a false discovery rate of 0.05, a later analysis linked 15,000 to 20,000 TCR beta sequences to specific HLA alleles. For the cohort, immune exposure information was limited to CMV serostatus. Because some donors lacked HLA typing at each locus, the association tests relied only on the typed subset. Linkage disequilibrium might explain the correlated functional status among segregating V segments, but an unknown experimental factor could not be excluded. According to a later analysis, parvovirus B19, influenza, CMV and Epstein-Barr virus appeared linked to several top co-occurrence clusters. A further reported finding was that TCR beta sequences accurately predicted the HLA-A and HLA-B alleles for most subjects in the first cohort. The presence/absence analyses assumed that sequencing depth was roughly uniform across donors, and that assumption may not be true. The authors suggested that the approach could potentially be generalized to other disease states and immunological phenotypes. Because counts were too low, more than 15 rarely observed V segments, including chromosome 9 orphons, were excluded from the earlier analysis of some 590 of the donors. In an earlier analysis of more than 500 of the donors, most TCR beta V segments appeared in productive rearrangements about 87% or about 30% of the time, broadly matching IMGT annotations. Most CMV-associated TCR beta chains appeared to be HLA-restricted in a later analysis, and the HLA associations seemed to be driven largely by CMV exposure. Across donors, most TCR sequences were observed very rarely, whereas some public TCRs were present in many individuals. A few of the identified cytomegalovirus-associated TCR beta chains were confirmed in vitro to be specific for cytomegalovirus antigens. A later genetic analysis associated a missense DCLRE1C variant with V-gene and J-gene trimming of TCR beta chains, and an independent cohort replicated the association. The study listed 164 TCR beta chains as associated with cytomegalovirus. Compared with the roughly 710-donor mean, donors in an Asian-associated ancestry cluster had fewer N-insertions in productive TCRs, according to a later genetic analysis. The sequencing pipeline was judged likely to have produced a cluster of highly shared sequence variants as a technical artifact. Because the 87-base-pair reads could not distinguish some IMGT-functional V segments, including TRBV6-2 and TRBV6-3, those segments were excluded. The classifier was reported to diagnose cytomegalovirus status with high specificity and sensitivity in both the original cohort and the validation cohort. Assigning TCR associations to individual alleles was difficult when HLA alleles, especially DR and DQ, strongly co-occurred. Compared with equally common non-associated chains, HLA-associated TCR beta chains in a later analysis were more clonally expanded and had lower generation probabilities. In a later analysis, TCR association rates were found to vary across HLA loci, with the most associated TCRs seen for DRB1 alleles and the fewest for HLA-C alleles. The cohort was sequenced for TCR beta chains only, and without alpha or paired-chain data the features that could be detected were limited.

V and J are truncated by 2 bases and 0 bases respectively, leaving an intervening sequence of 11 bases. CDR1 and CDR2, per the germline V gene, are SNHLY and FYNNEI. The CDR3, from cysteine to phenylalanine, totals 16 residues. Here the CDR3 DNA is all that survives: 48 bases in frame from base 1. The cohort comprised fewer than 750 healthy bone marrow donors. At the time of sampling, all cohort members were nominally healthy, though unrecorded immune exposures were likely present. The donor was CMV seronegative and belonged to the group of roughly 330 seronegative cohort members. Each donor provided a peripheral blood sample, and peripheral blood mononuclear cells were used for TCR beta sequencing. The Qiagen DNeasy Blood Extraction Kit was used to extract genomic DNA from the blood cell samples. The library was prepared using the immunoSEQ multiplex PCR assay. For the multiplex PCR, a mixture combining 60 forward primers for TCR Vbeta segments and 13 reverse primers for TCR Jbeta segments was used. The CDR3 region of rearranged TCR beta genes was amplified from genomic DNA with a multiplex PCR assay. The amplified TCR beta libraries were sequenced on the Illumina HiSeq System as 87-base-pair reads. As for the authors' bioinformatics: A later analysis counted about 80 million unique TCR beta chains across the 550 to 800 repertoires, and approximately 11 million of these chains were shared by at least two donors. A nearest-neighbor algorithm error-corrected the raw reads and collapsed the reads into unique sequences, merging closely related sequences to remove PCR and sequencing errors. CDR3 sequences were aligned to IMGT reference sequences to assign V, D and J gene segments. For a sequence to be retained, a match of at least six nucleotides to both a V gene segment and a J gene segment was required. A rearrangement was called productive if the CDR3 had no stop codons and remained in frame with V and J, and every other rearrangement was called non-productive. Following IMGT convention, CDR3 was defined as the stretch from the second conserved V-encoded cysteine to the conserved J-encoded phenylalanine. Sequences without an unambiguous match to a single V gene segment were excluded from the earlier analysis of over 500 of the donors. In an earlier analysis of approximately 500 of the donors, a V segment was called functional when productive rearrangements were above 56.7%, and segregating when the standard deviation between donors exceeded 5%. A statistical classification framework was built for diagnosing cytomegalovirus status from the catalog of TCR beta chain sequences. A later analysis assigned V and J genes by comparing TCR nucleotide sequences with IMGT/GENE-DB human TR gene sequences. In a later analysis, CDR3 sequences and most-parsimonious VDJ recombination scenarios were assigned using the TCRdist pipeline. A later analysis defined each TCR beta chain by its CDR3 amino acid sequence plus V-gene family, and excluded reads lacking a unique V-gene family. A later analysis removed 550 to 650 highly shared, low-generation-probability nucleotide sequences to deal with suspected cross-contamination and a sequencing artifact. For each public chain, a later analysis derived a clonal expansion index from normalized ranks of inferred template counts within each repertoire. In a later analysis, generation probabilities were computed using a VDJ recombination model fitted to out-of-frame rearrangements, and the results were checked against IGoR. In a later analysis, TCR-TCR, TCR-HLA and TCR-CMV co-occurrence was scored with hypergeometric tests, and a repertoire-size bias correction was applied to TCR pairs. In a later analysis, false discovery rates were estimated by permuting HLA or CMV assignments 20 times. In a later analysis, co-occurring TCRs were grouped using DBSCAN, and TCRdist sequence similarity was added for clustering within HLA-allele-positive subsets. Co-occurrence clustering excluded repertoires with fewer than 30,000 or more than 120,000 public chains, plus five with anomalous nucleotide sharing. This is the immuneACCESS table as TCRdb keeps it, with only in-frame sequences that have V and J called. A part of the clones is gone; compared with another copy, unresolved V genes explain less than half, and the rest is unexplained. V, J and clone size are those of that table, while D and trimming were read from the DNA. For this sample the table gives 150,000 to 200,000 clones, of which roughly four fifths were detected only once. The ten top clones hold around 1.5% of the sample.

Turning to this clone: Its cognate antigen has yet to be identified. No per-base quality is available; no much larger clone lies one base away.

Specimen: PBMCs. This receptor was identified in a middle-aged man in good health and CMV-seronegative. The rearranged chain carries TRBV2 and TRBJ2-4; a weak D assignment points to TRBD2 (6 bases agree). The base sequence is TGTGCCAGCAGTGAACGCGGGGCACTAGCCAAAAACATTCAGTACTTC. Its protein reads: CASSERGALAKNIQYF.